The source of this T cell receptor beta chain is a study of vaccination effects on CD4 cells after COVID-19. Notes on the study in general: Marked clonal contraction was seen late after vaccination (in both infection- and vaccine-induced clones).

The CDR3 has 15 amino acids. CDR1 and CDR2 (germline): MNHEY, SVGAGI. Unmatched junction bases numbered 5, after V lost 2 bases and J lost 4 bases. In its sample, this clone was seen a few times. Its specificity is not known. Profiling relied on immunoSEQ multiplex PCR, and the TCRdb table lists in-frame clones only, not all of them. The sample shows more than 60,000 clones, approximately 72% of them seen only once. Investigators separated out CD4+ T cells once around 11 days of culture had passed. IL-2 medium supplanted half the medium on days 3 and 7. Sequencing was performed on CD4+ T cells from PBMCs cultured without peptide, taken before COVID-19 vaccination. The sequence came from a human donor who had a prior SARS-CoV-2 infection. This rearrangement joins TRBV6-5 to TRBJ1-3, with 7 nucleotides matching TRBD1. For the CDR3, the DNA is TGTGCCAGCAGTTACGGGACAGTGCGCGGAAACACCATATATTTT. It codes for CASSYGTVRGNTIYF.